The 21 T cell receptor beta chains given below trace back to one sample, sequenced in a study of shared clonotypes between healthy human individuals. Method: immunoSEQ multiplex PCR; TCRdb's copy keeps in-frame clones and lacks some. The table includes around 500,000 clones, roughly 78% detected once. The sample comprised PBMCs. These receptors were obtained from a middle-aged woman in good health. Some clones in this sample may be carry-over from other donors' samples.

Here the CDR3 DNA reads TGTGCCAGCAGACCTACTAGCGGGAGTGGGGGTGAGCAGTTCTTC. Translating gives CASRPTSGSGGEQFF. V is TRBV7-8 and J is TRBJ2-1; 11 bases match TRBD2. Losses at the gene ends were 6 bases for V and 9 bases for J; bases not matched to a gene: 10. The CDR3 has 15 residues. Germline CDR1 and CDR2: SGHVS and FQNEAQ.

The chain couples TRBV19 to TRBJ1-1; D might be TRBD1 (6 bases). This CDR3 region has 15 residues. Trimming removed 3 bases at V and 0 bases at J, with 11 bases between. Germline V gene lookup returns CDR1 LNHDA and CDR2 SQIVND (reference sequence). This CDR3 is CASSMTGNMNTEAFF. The DNA of the CDR3 is TGTGCCAGTAGTATGACAGGCAACATGAACACTGAAGCTTTCTTT.

As to this clone: The identical CDR3 is also encoded by other nucleotide sequences in the sample. V is TRBV2 and J is TRBJ1-5; a possible D gene is TRBD1 (6 bases). V lost 0 bases and J lost 7, with 13 bases in between. Germline V gene lookup returns CDR1 SNHLY and CDR2 FYNNEI. There are 15 residues in the CDR3. CDR3 bases: TGTGCCAGCAGTGAAGCGCGGGGGGCTGGACAGCCCCAGCATTTT. It translates to CASSEARGAGQPQHF.

This clone has a single count. The rearrangement uses TRBV28 and TRBJ2-6, with 10 bases fitting TRBD1. J was trimmed by 2 bases and V by 5 bases; bases with no gene match: 6. The CDR3 totals 17 residues. The V gene's germline CDR1 is MDHEN and CDR2 SYDVKM. The CDR3 DNA is TGTGCCAGCAGTAGACGGACAGGGGGTCCTGGGGCCAACGTCCTGACTTTC. Amino acids: CASSRRTGGPGANVLTF. The full variable domain, its missing parts supplied by reference TRBV28 and TRBJ2-6, is DVKVTQSSRYLVKRTGEKVFLECVQDMDHENMFWYRQDPGLGLRLIYFSYDVKMKEKGDIPEGYSVSREKKERFSLILESASTNQTSMYLCASSRRTGGPGANVLTFGAGSRLTVL.

This chain joins TRBV5-1 and TRBJ1-4; D not resolved. CDR3 size: 17 residues. V lost 0 bases and J lost 8, with 20 bases in between. Germline V lookup: CDR1 SGHRS, CDR2 YFSETQ. As DNA, the CDR3 is TGCGCCAGCAGCTTGGCCGAAACCCACCATGGGCAGGAAAAACTGTTTTTT. It is translated as CASSLAETHHGQEKLFF.

This clone was recorded a few times. The J gene is TRBJ1-5, the V gene TRBV6-1, with D possibly TRBD1 on 6 matching bases. Germline V gene sequence: CDR1 MNHNS, CDR2 SASEGT. The CDR3 loop spans 13 amino acids. The V end lost 7 bases, the J end lost 3 bases, and 10 bases lay between the germline ends. CDR3 region: CASTDSLNQPQHF. CDR3 sequence (DNA): TGTGCCAGCACGGACAGCCTCAATCAGCCCCAGCATTTT.

This chain joins TRBV7-2 and TRBJ2-7; 12 bases agree with TRBD2. Trimming took 4 bases from V and 0 from J; bases not matched to a gene: 4. In germline, CDR1 is SGHTA, CDR2 FQGNSA. This CDR3 spans 16 amino acids. CDR3 region: CASSSRLAGVSYEQYF. The CDR3 DNA reads as TGTGCCAGCAGCTCGCGACTAGCGGGAGTCTCCTACGAGCAGTACTTC.

This chain joins TRBV5-4 and TRBJ2-5; 7 nucleotides match TRBD1. The CDR3 consists of 14 residues. With 7 bases clipped from V and 4 bases from J, the junction kept 10 bases outside the gene matches. Germline lookup yields CDR1 SGHNT and CDR2 YYREEE (reference sequence). The CDR3 is CASRDSRGRETQYF. CDR3 bases: TGTGCCAGCCGCGATTCAAGGGGGCGAGAGACCCAGTACTTC.

The rearrangement links TRBV4-1 to TRBJ1-4, with D perhaps TRBD1 (5 bases). V lost 1 base and J lost 4, with 10 bases in between. The CDR3 is made up of 15 amino acids. Germline V gene sequence: CDR1 MGHRA, CDR2 YSYEKL. The DNA of the CDR3 is TGCGCCAGCAGCCAAGGACAGACCTTTAATGAAAAACTGTTTTTT. Protein sequence: CASSQGQTFNEKLFF.

This clone has only a few counts. The gene calls are TRBV2 and TRBJ2-3; no firm D call. The CDR3 sequence is 13 residues long. V gave up 2 bases and J gave up 2 bases, with 5 bases separating them. Germline V gene lookup returns CDR1 SNHLY and CDR2 FYNNEI. The CDR3 protein is CASSELLTDTQYF. The CDR3 DNA reads as TGTGCCAGCAGTGAACTCCTCACAGATACGCAGTATTTT.

In this sample, this clone turned up many times. V gene TRBV27 combines with J gene TRBJ2-1; 8 positions agree with TRBD1. Germline CDR1 reads MNHEY; CDR2 reads SMNVEV (reference sequence). With V trimmed by 2 bases and J by 9 bases, 6 bases remained unmatched. The length of the CDR3 is 14 residues. The CDR3 here is CASSLGQGIGEQFF. In DNA, the CDR3 is TGTGCCAGCAGTTTAGGACAGGGCATTGGTGAGCAGTTCTTC.

V gene TRBV11-2 combines with J gene TRBJ2-3; the D gene is possibly TRBD2 (6 bases). The germline V gene encodes CDR1 SGHAT and CDR2 FQNNGV. Trimming took off 4 bases at V and 4 bases at J, with 18 bases between the two ends. This CDR3 region has 16 residues. The CDR3 loop reads CASSYTSGYGADTQYF. As DNA, the CDR3 is TGTGCCAGCAGCTATACGAGCGGGTATGGGGCAGATACGCAGTATTTT.

The chain combines TRBV5-1 with TRBJ1-1; 9 nucleotides align to TRBD1. This CDR3 has 15 residues. Germline V gives CDR1 SGHRS, CDR2 YFSETQ. J gave up 1 base and V 1 base, and 2 bases lay outside the gene matches. CDR3 bases: TGCGCCAGCAGCTTGACAGGGGGCCCGAACACTGAAGCTTTCTTT. Residues: CASSLTGGPNTEAFF.

This chain connects TRBV4-3 to TRBJ2-3; the D gene is possibly TRBD1 (5 bases). This CDR3 has 17 residues. With 1 base removed from V and 6 bases from J, the gap between germline ends came to 20 bases. Germline CDR1 is LGHNA and CDR2 is YSLEER. In nucleotides, the CDR3 is TGCGCCAGCAGCCAAGGAACAGGAAGTAGAGAGTTGGATACGCAGTATTTT. It yields the protein CASSQGTGSRELDTQYF.

The chain has TRBV28 and TRBJ2-1; tentatively, D is TRBD2 (5 bases). This CDR3 region has 15 residues. Germline assignment: CDR1 MDHEN and CDR2 SYDVKM. The ends were cut back, 8 bases at V and 8 bases at J, with 22 bases in the middle. The DNA of the CDR3 is TGTGCCAGCTCCCCCCACGGGGATCTGGTACATGAGCAGTTCTTC. Encoded protein: CASSPHGDLVHEQFF.

This chain connects TRBV2 to TRBJ2-2, with 10 positions matching TRBD2. V gave up 6 bases and J gave up 7 bases; unmatched junction bases: 5. The CDR3 has 14 amino acids. Looked up from germline, CDR1 is SNHLY and CDR2 is FYNNEI. The CDR3 bases are TGTGCCAGCAGAAAGCGGGAGGGTTTCGGGGAGCTGTTTTTT. It specifies CASRKREGFGELFF.

V is TRBV29-1 and J is TRBJ1-1, with D tentatively TRBD1 (6 bases). This CDR3 is 12 amino acids long. V dropped 7 bases and J dropped 1 base, with 10 bases sitting between them. Germline CDR1 is SQVTM and CDR2 is ANQGSEA. The CDR3: CSADRTNTEAFF. In DNA form, the CDR3 reads TGCAGCGCTGACAGGACGAACACTGAAGCTTTCTTT.

The V call is TRBV14, the J call TRBJ2-5, with 7 bases lining up with TRBD2. CDR3 length: 15 residues. J was trimmed by 5 bases and V by 4 bases; bases with no gene match: 10. Germline CDR1 and CDR2: SGHDN and FVKESK. DNA of the CDR3: TGTGCCAGCAGCCCTCGGGCGGGAGCTGGGGAGACCCAGTACTTC. This encodes CASSPRAGAGETQYF.

The chain employs TRBV30 and TRBJ2-7, with 7 nucleotides matching TRBD2. J gave up 6 bases and V 4 bases, and 9 bases lay outside the gene matches. Looked up from germline, CDR1 is GTSNPN and CDR2 is SVGIG (reference sequence). The CDR3 has 13 residues. CDR3 residues: CAWKSWAGAEQYF. DNA of the CDR3: TGTGCCTGGAAGAGTTGGGCGGGAGCCGAGCAGTACTTC.

The chain is built from TRBV2 and TRBJ2-7; 9 bases align to TRBD2. CDR1 is SNHLY and CDR2 is FYNNEI in the germline V gene. Losses at the gene ends were 4 bases for V and 2 bases for J; bases not matched to a gene: 9. This CDR3 comprises 16 residues. CDR3 amino acids: CASSASGLATTYEQYF. In nucleotides, the CDR3 is TGTGCCAGCAGTGCTTCGGGACTAGCAACGACCTACGAGCAGTACTTC. The full variable domain, in which reference TRBV2 and TRBJ2-7 provide the parts outside the CDR3, is EPEVTQTPSHQVTQMGQEVILRCVPISNHLYFYWYRQILGQKVEFLVSFYNNEISEKSEIFDDQFSVERPDGSNFTLKIRSTKLEDSAMYFCASSASGLATTYEQYFGPGTRLTVT.

This chain uses TRBV7-2 with TRBJ2-2; unclear D gene. The V end was cut by 5 bases, the J end by 5 bases, with 18 bases between. The CDR3 extends over 16 amino acids. CDR1 is SGHTA and CDR2 is FQGNSA in the germline V gene. The CDR3 nucleotides are TGTGCCAGCAGCCGCCTACGGTTAGGCGGTACCGGGGAGCTGTTTTTT. It is translated as CASSRLRLGGTGELFF.